Below are 6 T cell receptor beta chains sequenced from a single sample in a study of blood T cell repertoires in COVID-19. The data were produced by immunoSEQ multiplex PCR, yet TCRdb's version contains in-frame clones alone and is incomplete. The sample has 86,000 or so clones, 65% to 85% seen once. Sequenced sample: peripheral blood. These receptors originate from a man aged 65 to 85 with acute or convalescent COVID-19.

The V call is TRBV28, the J call TRBJ2-3; 7 bases match TRBD1. Germline CDR1 is MDHEN and CDR2 is SYDVKM. The CDR3 runs to 14 residues. Trimming removed 9 bases from V and 0 bases from J; junction bases left unmatched: 6. The CDR3 loop is CARSRGQSTDTQYF. As DNA, the CDR3 is TGTGCCAGGAGTCGGGGACAGAGCACAGATACGCAGTATTTT.

V is TRBV30 and J is TRBJ1-3; TRBD1 agrees at 9 bases. Germline V gene data show CDR1 as GTSNPN and CDR2 as SVGIG (reference sequence). Trimming took 1 base from V and 1 from J; bases not matched to a gene: 8. The CDR3 has 17 amino acids. The CDR3 reads CAWSGQGQGFSGNTIYF. CDR3 bases: TGTGCCTGGAGTGGGCAAGGACAGGGGTTTTCTGGAAACACCATATATTTT.

This chain links TRBV10-3 with TRBJ2-1; tentative D call: TRBD2 (6 bases). The CDR3 totals 14 residues. Germline CDR1 reads ENHRY; CDR2 reads SYGVKD. Trimming pared 3 bases from V and 8 bases from J, leaving 14 bases between. As DNA, the CDR3 is TGTGCCATCAGTGATTCGGGAGTTTTAGATGAGCAGTTCTTC. Translation: CAISDSGVLDEQFF.

This clone was counted only a few times. The chain employs TRBV5-4 and TRBJ1-6; D is undetermined. CDR1 SGHNT and CDR2 YYREEE come from the germline V gene (reference sequence). V dropped 3 bases and J dropped 9 bases, with 10 bases sitting between them. This CDR3 spans 13 amino acids. The CDR3 protein is CASSSGGSSPLHF. The DNA for the CDR3 is TGTGCCAGCAGCTCCGGTGGGAGTTCACCCCTCCACTTT.

This clone was seen just once. The chain employs TRBV5-1 and TRBJ2-1; D is possibly TRBD1 (5 bases). V lost 4 bases and J lost 4, with 9 bases in between. This CDR3 has 13 residues. Germline assignment: CDR1 SGHRS and CDR2 YFSETQ. The CDR3, as DNA: TGCGCCAGCAGCCTCACAGGTTACAATGAGCAGTTCTTC. Its translation: CASSLTGYNEQFF.

Remarks on this clone: This CDR3 is also generated by other DNA sequences in the sample. V and J are TRBV5-1 and TRBJ1-1, with TRBD1 as a possible D gene (5 bases). CDR3 length: 13 amino acids. CDR1 SGHRS and CDR2 YFSETQ come from the germline V gene. The ends were cut back, 2 bases at V and 1 base at J, with 6 bases in the middle. The CDR3, as DNA: TGCGCCAGCAGCTTCCAGGGGAACACTGAAGCTTTCTTT. It codes for CASSFQGNTEAFF.